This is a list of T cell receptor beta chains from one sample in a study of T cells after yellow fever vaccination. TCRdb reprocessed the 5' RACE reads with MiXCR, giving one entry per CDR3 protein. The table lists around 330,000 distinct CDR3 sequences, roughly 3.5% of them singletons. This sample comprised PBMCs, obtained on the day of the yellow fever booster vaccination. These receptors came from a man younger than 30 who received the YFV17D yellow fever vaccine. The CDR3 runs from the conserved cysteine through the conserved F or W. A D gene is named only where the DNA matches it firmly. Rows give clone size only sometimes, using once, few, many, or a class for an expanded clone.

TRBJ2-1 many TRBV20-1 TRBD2 TGCAGTGCTAGGGGAACCGGGACTAGCGGGGGGGCCTATGAGCAGTTCTTC CSARGTGTSGGAYEQFF
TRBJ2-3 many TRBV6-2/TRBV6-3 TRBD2 TGTGCCAGCAGTTACCCTATAGCGGGGGGGCGCACAGATACGCAGTATTTT CASSYPIAGGRTDTQYF
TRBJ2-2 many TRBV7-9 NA TGTGCCAGCAAAGGGCAGGGGAACACCGGGGAGCTGTTTTTT CASKGQGNTGELFF
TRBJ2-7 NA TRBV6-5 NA TGTGCCAGCAGTTACACTGAAAAGTACGAGCAGTACTTC CASSYTEKYEQYF
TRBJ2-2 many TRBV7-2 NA TGTGCCAGCAGCTTTAGGGAGACCGGGGAGCTGTTTTTT CASSFRETGELFF
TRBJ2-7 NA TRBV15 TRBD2 TGTGCCACCAGCAGAGGGATAGCGGGGAACGAGCAGTACTTC CATSRGIAGNEQYF
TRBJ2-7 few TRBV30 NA TGTGCCTGGAGTGTACGACAAAAGCAGTACTTC CAWSVRQKQYF
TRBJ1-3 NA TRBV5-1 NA TGCGCCAGCAGCTTGATAACGGGATACACCATATATTTT CASSLITGYTIYF
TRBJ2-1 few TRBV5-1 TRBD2 TGCGCCAGCAGCTGGCGACTCATAGCGGGGGGCTACAATGAGCAGTTCTTC CASSWRLIAGGYNEQFF
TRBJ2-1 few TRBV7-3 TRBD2 TGTGCCAGCACATCTATAGCGGGGGGTAACAATGAGCAGTTCTTC CASTSIAGGNNEQFF
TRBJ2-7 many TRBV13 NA TGTGCCAGCCTAGGACAGCCCCCCTACGAGCAGTACTTC CASLGQPPYEQYF
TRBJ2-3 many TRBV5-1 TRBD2 TGCGCCAGCATCAAATTGAGACTAGCGTTTCAAGATACGCAGTATTTT CASIKLRLAFQDTQYF
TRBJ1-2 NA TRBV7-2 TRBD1 TGTGCCAGCAGCCTACGCCGGGACAGGGGCTATGGCTACACCTTC CASSLRRDRGYGYTF
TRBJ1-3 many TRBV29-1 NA TGCAGCGGATCTCGGGGGCCTCTTGGAAACACCATATATTTT CSGSRGPLGNTIYF
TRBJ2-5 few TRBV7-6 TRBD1 TGTGCCAGCACCTACCGGACAGGGGAGGACCAAGAGACCCAGTACTTC CASTYRTGEDQETQYF
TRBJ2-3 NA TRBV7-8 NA TGTGCCAGCAGCTTGGGGAGACAACTCCTGGATACGCAGTATTTT CASSLGRQLLDTQYF
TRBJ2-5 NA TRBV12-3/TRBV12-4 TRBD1 TGTGCCAGCAGTCCACCGAGCCCCCGGGACAGGGAAGAAGAGACCCAGTACTTC CASSPPSPRDREEETQYF
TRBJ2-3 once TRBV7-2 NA TGTGCCAGCTGCTCACAGGTTTCCCACACAGATACGCAGTATTTT CASCSQVSHTDTQYF
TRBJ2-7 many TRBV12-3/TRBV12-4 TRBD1 TGTGCCAGCAGTAAAGACAGGGGGAACTACGAGCAGTACTTC CASSKDRGNYEQYF
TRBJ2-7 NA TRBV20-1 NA TGCAGTGCTAGAGATGGGGCCCGGAACACCTTCTACGAGCAGTACTTC CSARDGARNTFYEQYF
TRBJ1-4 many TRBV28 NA TGTGCCAGCAGTGTCATCAGGGATGAAAAACTGTTTTTT CASSVIRDEKLFF
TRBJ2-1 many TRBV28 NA TGTGCCAGCAGCCCCCCCCCTCCGTCCTTTCGCAATGAGCAGTTCTTC CASSPPPPSFRNEQFF
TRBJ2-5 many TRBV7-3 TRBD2 TGTGCCAGCAGCCGACTAGCACGGGAGACCCAGTACTTC CASSRLARETQYF
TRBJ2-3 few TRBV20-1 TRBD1 TGCAGTGCTAGAGATCGGGGACAGGGGGCCTCCCCAGATACGCAGTATTTT CSARDRGQGASPDTQYF
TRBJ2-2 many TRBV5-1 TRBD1 TGCGCCAGCATGGGACAGGGGGTACGCACCGGGGAGCTGTTTTTT CASMGQGVRTGELFF
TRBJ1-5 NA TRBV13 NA TGTGCCAGCAGCTTAGGGGGCAGGGAAGGACAGCCCCAGCATTTT CASSLGGREGQPQHF
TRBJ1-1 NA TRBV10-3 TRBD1 TGTGCCATCAGTGAAGTCGGACAGGGGAACCTGAACACTGAAGCTTTCTTT CAISEVGQGNLNTEAFF